The 9 T cell receptor beta chains listed next were all sequenced from one sample in a study of long-term antiretroviral therapy in people with HIV. Version v3.0 of the immunoSEQ assay ran at survey level. The table came from immunoSEQ multiplex PCR; TCRdb's copy has only in-frame clones and leaves some out. Of 20,000 to 25,000 clones in the sample, 88% were seen once. The sequencing used unsorted PBMCs, collected 2.3 years after starting antiretroviral therapy. These receptors were obtained from a man between 60 and 75 years old with HIV.

This sequence joins TRBV2 and TRBJ2-5, with D tentatively TRBD1 or TRBD2 (7 bases each). The germline gives CDR1 SNHLY, CDR2 FYNNEI. CDR3 size: 15 residues. V was pared by 4 bases and J by 4 bases, with 16 bases between. The CDR3: CASSGEGASGETQYF. CDR3 DNA sequence: TGTGCCAGCAGTGGGGAGGGGGCCAGCGGAGAGACCCAGTACTTC.

The chain combines TRBV9 with TRBJ1-2; the D is unclear. The CDR3 contains 11 residues. V lost 4 bases and J 6 bases, leaving 7 bases between the germline ends. Germline V gives CDR1 SGDLS, CDR2 YYNGEE. As DNA, the CDR3 is TGTGCCAGCAGCTATGACGATGGCTACACCTTC. This gives the protein CASSYDDGYTF. The whole variable domain, remainder taken from reference TRBV9 and TRBJ1-2, is DSGVTQTPKHLITATGQRVTLRCSPRSGDLSVYWYQQSLDQGLQFLIQYYNGEERAKGNILERFSAQQFPDLHSELNLSSLELGDSALYFCASSYDDGYTFGSGTRLTVV.

The gene calls are TRBV5-4 and TRBJ2-2; 10 bases are a match to TRBD2. Germline V gene sequence: CDR1 SGHNT, CDR2 YYREEE (reference sequence). Losses at the gene ends were 1 base for V and 5 bases for J; bases not matched to a gene: 5. This CDR3 is built from 16 residues. DNA for the CDR3: TGTGCCAGCAGCTTGTGGACTAGCGGACAAACCGGGGAGCTGTTTTTT. Amino acid sequence: CASSLWTSGQTGELFF.

CDR3: CASGLAPGTGGLETQYF. The CDR3 DNA reads as TGTGCTAGTGGTTTGGCACCCGGGACAGGGGGCCTGGAGACCCAGTACTTC. This chain joins TRBV12-5 and TRBJ2-5; 12 nucleotides line up with TRBD1. The ends lost 1 base at V and 5 bases at J; junction bases unmatched: 8. Germline assignment: CDR1 LGHNT and CDR2 FRNRAP. The CDR3 runs to 17 residues.

The rearrangement uses TRBV11-2 and TRBJ1-1, with D possibly TRBD1 on 5 matching bases. Germline CDR1 SGHAT, CDR2 FQNNGV. There are 15 residues in the CDR3. V lost 7 bases and J 2 bases, leaving 17 bases between the germline ends. The CDR3 reads CASTPEGIGNTEAFF. CDR3 DNA sequence: TGTGCCAGCACCCCGGAGGGGATCGGAAACACTGAAGCTTTCTTT.

The chain links TRBV6-1 to TRBJ2-6; TRBD2 aligns across 13 bases. There are 21 residues in the CDR3. Germline trimming cut 6 bases from V and 1 base from J; bases unmatched to any gene: 15. Germline CDR1 and CDR2: MNHNS and SASEGT. The CDR3 loop reads CASSEPRTSGSPISGANVLTF. The CDR3 DNA reads TGTGCCAGCAGCGAACCCAGGACTAGCGGGAGTCCCATATCTGGGGCCAACGTCCTGACTTTC.

V and J are TRBV7-2 and TRBJ2-1; 8 bases are shared with TRBD1. Germline V gene lookup returns CDR1 SGHTA and CDR2 FQGNSA. There are 15 residues in the CDR3. The ends lost 5 bases at V and 2 bases at J; junction bases unmatched: 5. The chain's CDR3 is CASSRQGWAYNEQFF. The CDR3 coding sequence is TGTGCCAGCAGCCGACAGGGGTGGGCCTACAATGAGCAGTTCTTC.

The chain employs TRBV5-4 and TRBJ2-5, with TRBD2 matching 12 bases. This CDR3 spans 17 amino acids. Germline V lookup: CDR1 SGHNT, CDR2 YYREEE (reference sequence). V gave up 4 bases and J gave up 3 bases; unmatched junction bases: 10. The DNA for the CDR3 is TGTGCCAGCAGCCCCGAGGGGCCTAGCGGGGGGGAAGAGACCCAGTACTTC. Encoded protein: CASSPEGPSGGEETQYF.

The chain carries TRBV5-1 and TRBJ1-5; TRBD1 is a possible D gene (6 bases). The CDR3 sequence is 15 residues long. V lost 2 bases and J lost 4, with 13 bases in between. Germline CDR1 is SGHRS and CDR2 is YFSETQ. The CDR3 DNA is TGCGCCAGCAGCTTTACCGGGACATCAAATCAGCCCCAGCATTTT. Translating gives CASSFTGTSNQPQHF. Full variable domain (remainder filled in from reference TRBV5-1 and TRBJ1-5): KAGVTQTPRYLIKTRGQQVTLSCSPISGHRSVSWYQQTPGQGLQFLFEYFSETQRNKGNFPGRFSGRQFSNSRSEMNVSTLELGDSALYLCASSFTGTSNQPQHFGDGTRLSIL.